Listed below are T cell receptor beta chains from one sample, sequenced in a study of patients and donors after allogeneic stem cell transplantation. TCRdb reprocessed the RT-PCR reads with MiXCR, giving one entry per CDR3 protein. The table has tens of thousands of distinct CDR3 sequences, less than 30% seen once; the top ten hold roughly 29%. Sequencing was performed on blood, either unsorted or a sorted T cell fraction (not recorded which). These receptors were collected from a human donor who was either an allogeneic HSCT recipient or a stem cell or donor lymphocyte infusion donor (not recorded which). It is not recorded whose cells these are; they may come from a transplant donor. Each CDR3 is given with its conserved first and last residue. A D gene is named only where the DNA matches it firmly. Clone size appears in some rows only: once, few, many, or a class for an expanded clone.

CDR3 protein,CDR3 DNA,D gene,clone size,J gene,V gene
CASSLTLETSGISEQYF,TGCGCCAGCAGCTTGACCCTAGAAACTAGCGGGATTAGCGAGCAGTACTTC,TRBD2,.,TRBJ2-7,TRBV5-1
CAITPGGAVDTQYF,TGTGCCATCACCCCCGGGGGGGCCGTAGATACGCAGTATTTT,TRBD2,.,TRBJ2-3,TRBV10-3
CASSLSPRRGGNQPQHF,TGTGCCAGCAGCTTAAGCCCGCGCAGGGGAGGCAATCAGCCCCAGCATTTT,.,few,TRBJ1-5,TRBV5-6
CASRTGPIDHEQYF,TGTGCCAGTAGGACAGGGCCCATTGACCACGAGCAGTACTTC,TRBD1,.,TRBJ2-7,TRBV6-6
CASSAGHRAYGYTF,TGTGCCAGCAGCGCGGGACACCGCGCCTATGGCTACACCTTC,.,.,TRBJ1-2,TRBV7-8
CASSHGRQRTGELFF,TGTGCCAGCAGCCATGGGCGGCAAAGGACCGGGGAGCTGTTTTTT,.,few,TRBJ2-2,TRBV3-1
CASSQTLSLTDTQYF,TGCGCCAGCAGCCAAACCTTGAGTCTCACAGATACGCAGTATTTT,.,.,TRBJ2-3,TRBV4-1
CAISRGQGVPTNEKLFF,TGTGCCATCAGTCGGGGACAGGGGGTACCAACTAATGAAAAACTGTTTTTT,TRBD1,few,TRBJ1-4,TRBV10-3
CASSLVQGAVLQFF,TGTGCCAGCAGCTTGGTACAGGGTGCGGTTTTACAGTTCTTC,.,few,TRBJ2-1,TRBV7-9
CASSLVGSDTQYF,TGTGCCAGCAGCTTGGTAGGGTCAGATACGCAGTATTTT,.,few,TRBJ2-3,TRBV5-6
CASSPRLLGGYEQYF,TGTGCCAGCAGTCCCCGACTTTTGGGAGGCTACGAGCAGTACTTC,.,.,TRBJ2-7,TRBV6-6
CSARRVYNSPLHF,TGCAGTGCTAGGAGGGTCTATAATTCACCCCTCCACTTT,.,few,TRBJ1-6,TRBV20-1
CSASRDRGNPDTQYF,TGCAGTGCTAGTAGGGACAGGGGAAATCCAGATACGCAGTATTTT,TRBD1,.,TRBJ2-3,TRBV20-1
CASKAGLYQETQYF,TGTGCCAGTAAGGCGGGGCTGTACCAAGAGACCCAGTACTTC,.,few,TRBJ2-5,TRBV19
CASSAPGAQPQHF,TGTGCCAGCAGTGCCCCCGGAGCTCAGCCCCAGCATTTT,.,few,TRBJ1-5,TRBV27
CSARRTPQSAGELFF,TGCAGTGCTAGAAGGACCCCACAAAGCGCCGGGGAGCTGTTTTTT,.,many,TRBJ2-2,TRBV20-1
CASSSAPNSPLHF,TGTGCCAGCAGCTCCGCCCCTAATTCACCCCTCCACTTT,.,many,TRBJ1-6,TRBV7-3
CASSQVWAGENGNYGYTF,TGTGCCAGCAGCCAAGTGTGGGCAGGGGAAAATGGGAACTATGGCTACACCTTC,.,few,TRBJ1-2,TRBV4-2
CASSSGTSGRKYAGELFF,TGTGCCAGCAGCTCCGGGACTAGCGGGAGGAAGTATGCCGGGGAGCTGTTTTTT,TRBD2,.,TRBJ2-2,TRBV7-6
CASSQGRGMNTEAFF,TGCGCCAGCAGCCAAGGTCGGGGGATGAACACTGAAGCTTTCTTT,.,.,TRBJ1-1,TRBV4-1
CSVTSGGPGKLFF,TGCAGCGTGACTAGCGGGGGGCCCGGGAAGCTGTTTTTT,TRBD2,.,TRBJ2-2,TRBV20-1
CASSPRDTGELFF,TGTGCCAGCAGCCCCCGGGACACCGGGGAGCTGTTTTTT,.,.,TRBJ2-2,TRBV11-2
CASSLPRGPWNEQFF,TGTGCCAGCAGTTTACCCCGAGGGCCGTGGAATGAGCAGTTCTTC,.,.,TRBJ2-1,TRBV27
CASSLDRSNYGYTF,TGCGCCAGCAGCTTGGACAGATCTAACTATGGCTACACCTTC,.,.,TRBJ1-2,TRBV5-1
CSAVTSGSYNEQFF,TGCAGTGCTGTGACTAGCGGCTCCTACAATGAGCAGTTCTTC,TRBD2,.,TRBJ2-1,TRBV20-1
CAISRDRESLWGYTF,TGTGCCATCAGTCGGGACAGGGAGTCTCTATGGGGCTACACCTTC,TRBD1,few,TRBJ1-2,TRBV10-3
CASSGRSNQPQHF,TGTGCCAGCAGTGGACGAAGCAATCAGCCCCAGCATTTT,.,.,TRBJ1-5,TRBV12-3/TRBV12-4
CASRPSYSTFSYNEQFF,TGTGCCAGCAGACCTAGCTACAGTACCTTCTCCTACAATGAGCAGTTCTTC,.,few,TRBJ2-1,TRBV6-5
CASSYSFQGFREQFF,TGTGCCAGCAGTTACTCGTTTCAGGGTTTCAGGGAGCAGTTCTTC,.,.,TRBJ2-1,TRBV6-5
CASSYSRDSYFNEQFF,TGTGCCAGCAGTTACTCTCGGGACAGTTATTTCAATGAGCAGTTCTTC,TRBD1,once,TRBJ2-1,TRBV6-6
CAISESAGQGYEQYF,TGTGCCATCAGTGAGTCCGCGGGACAGGGGTACGAGCAGTACTTC,TRBD1,.,TRBJ2-7,TRBV10-3
CASSHTVGLAGGDSTDTQYF,TGTGCCAGCAGCCATACCGTTGGCCTAGCGGGAGGTGACAGCACAGATACGCAGTATTTT,TRBD2,.,TRBJ2-3,TRBV12-3/TRBV12-4
CASSQGLPGNTIYF,TGTGCCAGCTCACAGGGCCTTCCAGGAAACACCATATATTTT,.,.,TRBJ1-3,TRBV18
CASSLEGSQSPWGYTF,TGCGCCAGCAGCTTGGAAGGCAGCCAATCCCCTTGGGGCTACACCTTC,.,medium-sized,TRBJ1-2,TRBV5-1
CATRDGNQPQHF,TGTGCCACCCGCGACGGGAATCAGCCCCAGCATTTT,.,.,TRBJ1-5,TRBV6-1
CASRYSATGANVLTF,TGTGCCAGCAGATACAGCGCAACTGGGGCCAACGTCCTGACTTTC,.,.,TRBJ2-6,TRBV6-5
CASTYSPRGRYF,TGTGCCAGCACTTATTCCCCCAGGGGACGGTACTTC,.,.,TRBJ2-4,TRBV21-1
CASRPRVSGTTQYF,TGTGCCAGCAGACCTCGGGTTTCCGGGACGACCCAGTACTTC,.,few,TRBJ2-5,TRBV12-3/TRBV12-4
CASSLERHPGELFF,TGTGCCAGCAGCTTAGAGAGGCACCCCGGGGAGCTGTTTTTT,.,.,TRBJ2-2,TRBV11-2
CASSPQGASGYTF,TGTGCCAGCAGCCCACAGGGGGCTTCTGGCTACACCTTC,TRBD1,few,TRBJ1-2,TRBV12-3/TRBV12-4
CSARGDLGTGYEQYF,TGCAGTGCTAGAGGAGACCTTGGGACAGGCTACGAGCAGTACTTC,TRBD1,many,TRBJ2-7,TRBV20-1
CSARESGRDGYTF,TGCAGTGCTAGAGAATCTGGGAGGGATGGCTACACCTTC,.,few,TRBJ1-2,TRBV20-1
CASQRSLVSSNQPQHF,TGTGCCAGCCAACGGTCCCTCGTGTCTAGCAATCAGCCCCAGCATTTT,.,few,TRBJ1-5,TRBV6-6
CASSPLMTGNYGYTF,TGTGCCAGCTCACCCCTGATGACAGGGAACTATGGCTACACCTTC,TRBD1,few,TRBJ1-2,TRBV18
CASSLEMGDTQYF,TGTGCCAGCAGCTTAGAAATGGGAGATACGCAGTATTTT,.,few,TRBJ2-3,TRBV7-9
CASSNQPTGQGALGTEAFF,TGTGCCAGCAGCAACCAACCAACGGGACAGGGGGCGCTTGGAACTGAAGCTTTCTTT,.,.,TRBJ1-1,TRBV21-1
CASSLESGAYNEQFF,TGTGCCAGCAGCTTAGAGTCGGGGGCCTACAATGAGCAGTTCTTC,.,.,TRBJ2-1,TRBV11-2
CASTSQGENGYTF,TGTGCCAGCACGTCCCAGGGAGAGAATGGCTACACCTTC,.,.,TRBJ1-2,TRBV6-6
CASSFRTYNEQFF,TGCGCCAGCAGTTTTAGGACTTACAATGAGCAGTTCTTC,.,.,TRBJ2-1,TRBV5-1
CASSFLYPTQGGQETQYF,TGTGCCAGCAGTTTTTTATATCCCACGCAGGGGGGTCAAGAGACCCAGTACTTC,.,few,TRBJ2-5,TRBV28
CARRPEFDGYTF,TGTGCCAGGAGACCCGAGTTTGATGGCTACACCTTC,.,.,TRBJ1-2,TRBV27
CASSPQWGGNTIYF,TGTGCCAGCAGCCCTCAGTGGGGTGGAAACACCATATATTTT,.,many,TRBJ1-3,TRBV7-2
CASSLAQTTDEQFF,TGTGCCAGCAGCTTAGCGCAAACGACAGACGAGCAGTTCTTC,.,few,TRBJ2-1,TRBV7-2
CSVGERSYEQYF,TGCAGCGTTGGTGAGCGATCCTACGAGCAGTACTTC,.,few,TRBJ2-7,TRBV29-1
CASSLGYRLYSGNTIYF,TGTGCCAGCAGCTTAGGGTACAGGCTCTACTCTGGAAACACCATATATTTT,.,few,TRBJ1-3,TRBV7-2